Detailed here is one T cell receptor (beta chain). Measured with immunoSEQ multiplex PCR; TCRdb has only the in-frame clones, and not every one. In the table there are some 56,000 clones, 82% of which are singletons. The data originate from a study of blood T cell repertoires in COVID-19. Looking at the study overall: Collection of acute and convalescent COVID-19 samples took place in the United States, Italy and Spain.

Germline V gives CDR1 SGHRS, CDR2 YFSETQ. The CDR3 is made up of 13 amino acids. V was cut by 0 bases and J by 8 bases, with 11 bases left in between. The rearrangement uses TRBV5-1 and TRBJ1-1, with TRBD1 as a possible D gene (6 bases). The sequence came from a man older than 75 with COVID-19, enrolled during active disease. The sample comprised peripheral blood. CDR3 sequence: CASSLGQAPEAFF. Written as DNA, the CDR3 is TGCGCCAGCAGCTTGGGACAGGCCCCGGAAGCTTTCTTT.